This T cell receptor beta chain was retrieved from a study of radiation and T cells in renal cell carcinoma. Study overall: Nephrectomy followed 15 Gy stereotactic body radiation by 4 weeks. Overall study results and limits: In blood, top tumor clones expanded by 2 weeks, shrinking by 4.

As to this clone: Its specificity is unknown. Other DNA sequences in this sample translate to the same CDR3.

This CDR3 comprises 15 residues. V dropped 2 bases and J dropped 4; count of bases not matched to a gene: 7. The V gene's germline CDR1 is MNHEY and CDR2 SMNVEV (reference sequence). Assay used: immunoSEQ multiplex PCR; TCRdb lists only in-frame clones, some missing. The sample lists about 91,000 clones, approximately 83% occurring once. This sample's time point: baseline pretreatment blood. Regarding treatment: 15 Gy SBRT to primary tumor, nephrectomy 4 weeks later. Radiation-treated patients gave blood at baseline, week 2 and week 4. The receptor comes from a man aged 60 to 75 with renal cell carcinoma. This material consisted of blood, taken from a patient whose treatment included radiotherapy and nephrectomy. The J gene is TRBJ2-7, the V gene TRBV27, with 8 nucleotides matching TRBD2. The CDR3, as DNA: TGTGCCAGCAGTTTAGCAGCTAGCGGGTCTTACGAGCAGTACTTC. Protein sequence: CASSLAASGSYEQYF.